Following are 19 T cell receptor beta chains from one sample sequenced in a study of cytomegalovirus exposure and HLA in healthy donors. Amplification used 60 Vbeta primers and 13 Jbeta primers. The assay was immunoSEQ multiplex PCR, and TCRdb's table has in-frame clones only and misses some. The sample gives fewer than 120,000 clones, nearly 80% of which show up once; 1.3% is in the top ten. Sample: PBMCs. These receptors came from a woman aged 25-40 years in good health and CMV-seronegative.

The chain has TRBV5-1 and TRBJ2-5; TRBD2 aligns across 10 bases. The DNA end is more similar to TRBJ2-7, so the J call may be wrong. Germline loops: CDR1 SGHRS, CDR2 YFSETQ. The CDR3 contains 16 residues. Written as DNA, the CDR3 is TGCGCCAGCAGCTTGGTCGCTAGCGGGAGCGCTTACGAGCAGTACTTC. Its protein product is CASSLVASGSAYEQYF.

The chain joins TRBV15 to TRBJ1-4; no definite D call. Trimming took 3 bases from V and 4 from J, leaving 6 bases between them. The germline V gene encodes CDR1 LNHNV and CDR2 YYDKDF (reference sequence). This CDR3 region has 13 residues. CDR3 sequence: CATSRRYNEKLFF. The CDR3 nucleotides read TGTGCCACCAGCAGGAGATATAATGAAAAACTGTTTTTT. Supplemented by reference TRBV15 and TRBJ1-4, the full variable domain reads DAMVIQNPRYQVTQFGKPVTLSCSQTLNHNVMYWYQQKSSQAPKLLFHYYDKDFNNEADTPDNFQSRRPNTSFCFLDIRSPGLGDTAMYLCATSRRYNEKLFFGSGTQLSVL.

V is TRBV28 and J is TRBJ1-1, with 7 bases identical to TRBD1. The junction had 12 bases not matched to a gene; V was cut back by 6 bases and J by 11 bases. The CDR3 length is 13 residues. Germline assignment: CDR1 MDHEN and CDR2 SYDVKM. DNA for the CDR3: TGTGCCAGCAGACCCCCGAGGGGGCTATTTGCTTTCTTT. Protein product: CASRPPRGLFAFF.

V and J are TRBV6-5 and TRBJ1-1; 8 positions agree with TRBD1. The CDR3 spans 14 residues. V lost 4 bases and J lost 3; bases outside the gene matches: 4. Germline V gene sequence: CDR1 MNHEY, CDR2 SVGAGI. CDR3 residues: CASSSDRVYTEAFF. CDR3 DNA: TGTGCCAGCAGTTCGGACAGGGTCTACACTGAAGCTTTCTTT.

This clone was counted between two and nine times. This chain uses TRBV10-3 with TRBJ1-2; D remains ambiguous. The CDR3 totals 13 residues. The V end was cut by 6 bases, the J end by 2 bases, with 10 bases between. The germline V gene encodes CDR1 ENHRY and CDR2 SYGVKD. The CDR3 coding sequence is TGTGCCATCAGGCTCGGCAGGAACTATGGCTACACCTTC. Translated, it gives CAIRLGRNYGYTF.

The V gene is TRBV7-8, the J gene TRBJ2-5; 13 nucleotides align to TRBD2. CDR1 and CDR2 (germline): SGHVS, FQNEAQ. The CDR3 is 16 amino acids. Germline trimming cut 1 base from V and 5 bases from J; bases unmatched to any gene: 4. The CDR3 DNA reads as TGTGCCAGCAGCTTAGTACTAGCGGGGGGGCCCGAGACCCAGTACTTC. As protein: CASSLVLAGGPETQYF.

The V call is TRBV6-5, the J call TRBJ2-3, with 7 bases that match TRBD1. Germline CDR1 is MNHEY and CDR2 is SVGAGI. Trimming cost V 4 bases and J 0 bases; bases outside gene matches: 7. The CDR3 loop spans 16 amino acids. The CDR3 nucleotides read TGTGCCAGCAGTTCTGCCGGGACAGCTAGCACAGATACGCAGTATTTT. Its translation: CASSSAGTASTDTQYF.

V is TRBV29-1 and J is TRBJ2-1; 8 bases align to TRBD2. The CDR3 has 14 amino acids. Germline V lookup: CDR1 SQVTM, CDR2 ANQGSEA. The junction had 8 bases not matched to a gene; V was cut back by 7 bases and J by 3 bases. The CDR3 spells CSAKAGEFYNEQFF. The CDR3 bases are TGCAGCGCCAAAGCGGGAGAATTCTACAATGAGCAGTTCTTC.

The chain carries TRBV28 and TRBJ2-1, with D perhaps TRBD1 (6 bases). V was pared by 0 bases and J by 5 bases, with 14 bases between. CDR3 length equals 16 residues. CDR1 MDHEN and CDR2 SYDVKM come from the germline V gene. In DNA form, the CDR3 reads TGTGCCAGCAGTTTATGGACAGGTCGAAAAGACAATGAGCAGTTCTTC. This gives the protein CASSLWTGRKDNEQFF.

The V gene is TRBV9, the J gene TRBJ2-1; 11 bases fit TRBD2. CDR3 length equals 16 residues. Per the germline V gene, CDR1 is SGDLS and CDR2 is YYNGEE. J lost 9 bases, V lost 0 bases, and 8 bases had no gene match. This CDR3 reads CASSVVSLAGGAEQFF. CDR3 DNA sequence: TGTGCCAGCAGCGTAGTAAGTCTAGCGGGGGGTGCTGAGCAGTTCTTC.

V is TRBV4-3 and J is TRBJ2-7, with D possibly being TRBD2 (6 bases). Germline lookup yields CDR1 LGHNA and CDR2 YSLEER. With 1 base removed from V and 0 bases from J, the gap between germline ends came to 10 bases. The CDR3 consists of 15 residues. The CDR3 reads CASSQVVGSSYEQYF. CDR3 in DNA: TGCGCCAGCAGCCAAGTAGTCGGGAGCTCCTACGAGCAGTACTTC.

This chain links TRBV4-3 with TRBJ2-3; 11 bases align to TRBD2. The germline CDR1 and CDR2 sequences are LGHNA and YSLEER. V lost 1 base, J lost 2 bases, and 2 bases stayed unmatched. This CDR3 spans 16 amino acids. The CDR3 nucleotides read TGCGCCAGCAGCCAAGGACTAGCGGGATACACAGATACGCAGTATTTT. It translates to CASSQGLAGYTDTQYF.

This clone has just one count. V and J are TRBV5-1 and TRBJ2-7; 7 nucleotides align to TRBD2. The germline V gene encodes CDR1 SGHRS and CDR2 YFSETQ. The CDR3 is made up of 15 amino acids. V trimming: 0 bases; J trimming: 0 bases; junction bases outside the gene matches: 3. The chain's CDR3 is CASSLASGSSYEQYF. DNA for the CDR3: TGCGCCAGCAGCTTGGCTAGCGGCAGCTCCTACGAGCAGTACTTC.

The sample holds one count of this clone. The gene calls are TRBV6-1 and TRBJ1-2; the D is unclear. Germline CDR1 MNHNS, CDR2 SASEGT. This CDR3 contains 13 residues. V was clipped by 2 bases and J by 6 bases, with 10 bases between them. This chain's CDR3 is CASSENSRNGYTF. Here the CDR3 DNA reads TGTGCCAGCAGTGAAAACAGTAGGAATGGCTACACCTTC.

This sequence joins TRBV7-2 and TRBJ1-1, with D unclear. The CDR3 has 13 residues. Trimming removed 5 bases from V and 2 bases from J, with 9 bases in between. Germline CDR1 and CDR2: SGHTA and FQGNSA. DNA for the CDR3: TGTGCCAGCAGCGCTGACATAAACACTGAAGCTTTCTTT. Translation: CASSADINTEAFF.

The V gene is TRBV7-8, the J gene TRBJ1-1, with TRBD1 matching 7 bases. J gave up 1 base and V 0 bases, and 5 bases lay outside the gene matches. CDR3 length equals 16 residues. The germline V gene encodes CDR1 SGHVS and CDR2 FQNEAQ. The DNA for the CDR3 is TGTGCCAGCAGCTTAGCGGACAGGTTTTCGAACACTGAAGCTTTCTTT. It specifies CASSLADRFSNTEAFF.

The rearrangement joins TRBV4-1 to TRBJ1-5; tentatively, D is TRBD1 (5 bases). The germline V and J ends were trimmed by 1 base and 0 bases, with 10 bases remaining between them. The CDR3 runs 16 residues. Germline CDR1 and CDR2: MGHRA and YSYEKL. The CDR3 protein is CASSQGGGTSNQPQHF. The CDR3 DNA is TGCGCCAGCAGCCAAGGGGGGGGTACTAGCAATCAGCCCCAGCATTTT.

The CDR3: CAWSVQIYNEQFF. The CDR3 region has the DNA TGTGCCTGGAGTGTACAAATCTACAATGAGCAGTTCTTC. The J gene is TRBJ2-1, the V gene TRBV30; D remains unclear. Trimming stripped 0 bases from V and 3 bases from J, with 6 bases between. Germline V gives CDR1 GTSNPN, CDR2 SVGIG (reference sequence). The CDR3 consists of 13 residues.

This sequence joins TRBV28 and TRBJ2-5, with 7 bases lining up with TRBD1. Matching the DNA end better, TRBJ2-7 makes the J call doubtful. This CDR3 comprises 15 residues. Germline assignment: CDR1 MDHEN and CDR2 SYDVKM. The CDR3 DNA sequence: TGTGCCAGCAGTTCGGGACAGTCAAGCTCCTACGAGCAGTACTTC. Translating gives CASSSGQSSSYEQYF.